This T cell receptor (beta chain) was sequenced during a study of cytomegalovirus exposure and HLA in healthy donors. Findings of the study overall: The study labeled 150 to 200 TCR beta chains cytomegalovirus-associated. Follow-up analysis seemed to connect common viral pathogens with several of the most significant clusters identified.

V was pared by 4 bases and J by 2 bases, with 10 bases of the junction left unmatched. Per the germline V gene, CDR1 is MDHEN and CDR2 is SYDVKM. The CDR3 loop spans 17 amino acids. The PCR made use of 60 Vbeta and 13 Jbeta primers. Profiling relied on immunoSEQ multiplex PCR, and the TCRdb table lists in-frame clones only, not all of them. The table has around 180,000 clones, 70% to 90% seen once. With regard to this clone: Its specificity is not known.

The sequenced material came from PBMCs. This receptor was identified in a woman younger than 35 in good health and CMV-seronegative. This chain connects TRBV28 to TRBJ1-5; 8 nucleotides match TRBD1. Here the CDR3 reads CASSYIRGREGNQPQHF. CDR3 nucleotides: TGTGCCAGCAGTTACATCAGGGGGCGCGAAGGCAATCAGCCCCAGCATTTT. The complete variable domain, with remaining parts taken from reference TRBV28 and TRBJ1-5, reads DVKVTQSSRYLVKRTGEKVFLECVQDMDHENMFWYRQDPGLGLRLIYFSYDVKMKEKGDIPEGYSVSREKKERFSLILESASTNQTSMYLCASSYIRGREGNQPQHFGDGTRLSIL.